A selection of T cell receptor beta chains follows, all from one sample in a study of blood T cell repertoires in COVID-19. The data were produced by immunoSEQ multiplex PCR, yet TCRdb's version contains in-frame clones alone and is incomplete. The sample shows about 150,000 clones, 75% to 80% of them seen only once. Sequencing was done on a sample of peripheral blood. The source of these receptors is an elderly man with acute or convalescent COVID-19. CDR3s include the opening cysteine and the closing phenylalanine or tryptophan. A D gene is named only where the DNA matches it firmly. The listing skips clone size in some rows; elsewhere it reads once, few, many or a size class.

v_call,d_call,j_call,clone_size,cdr3_nt,cdr3_aa
TRBV4-3,NA,TRBJ1-1,NA,TGCGCCAGCAGCCAAGATTTTAGCGGGGGCCCGAACACTGAAGCTTTCTTT,CASSQDFSGGPNTEAFF
TRBV29-1,NA,TRBJ1-2,few,TGCAGCGTTCCCTGGGGCGGTAATGGCTACACCTTC,CSVPWGGNGYTF
TRBV6-5,NA,TRBJ1-5,NA,TGTGCCAGCACCCTCGGGGTCAACAATCAGCCCCAGCATTTT,CASTLGVNNQPQHF
TRBV28,NA,TRBJ1-1,NA,TGTGCCAGCAGTCCCGGAGCGAGGACTGAAGCTTTCTTT,CASSPGARTEAFF
TRBV10-3,NA,TRBJ2-1,NA,TGTGCCATCAGTGTCAGCGAGTACTCCTACAATGAGCAGTTCTTC,CAISVSEYSYNEQFF
TRBV5-1,NA,TRBJ1-2,once,TGCGCCAGCAGCTTGGCAGGGGACGAGATGGGAGGCTACACCTTC,CASSLAGDEMGGYTF
TRBV6-2/TRBV6-3,TRBD1,TRBJ1-1,NA,TGTGCCAGCAGTTACGAAGCAGGGGGTTCCACTGAAGCTTTCTTT,CASSYEAGGSTEAFF
TRBV15,NA,TRBJ2-6,NA,TGTGCCACCAGCAGGCGACAGGCTCCACTCTCTGGGGCCAACGTCCTGACTTTC,CATSRRQAPLSGANVLTF
TRBV18,NA,TRBJ1-1,NA,TGTGCCAGCTCACCGAGGGAGACTGAAGCTTTCTTT,CASSPRETEAFF
TRBV7-9,TRBD1,TRBJ2-3,NA,TGTGCCAGCAGCTCCACAGGGGGGTTTCAGGGAGATACGCAGTATTTT,CASSSTGGFQGDTQYF
TRBV3-1/TRBV3-2,NA,TRBJ1-2,NA,TGTGCCAGCAGCCAAGATGACAGCTATGGCTACACCTTC,CASSQDDSYGYTF
TRBV29-1,TRBD1,TRBJ2-3,NA,TGCAGCGTTGAAACCGGACAGGAGAGCACAGATACGCAGTATTTT,CSVETGQESTDTQYF
TRBV9,NA,TRBJ1-4,NA,TGTGCCAGCAGCGTAGATCCTGCAACTAATGAAAAACTGTTTTTT,CASSVDPATNEKLFF
TRBV3-1/TRBV3-2,TRBD2,TRBJ2-3,NA,TGTGCCAGCAGCCCGGGACGGGGGGGCAGAACAGATACGCAGTATTTT,CASSPGRGGRTDTQYF
TRBV3-1/TRBV3-2,NA,TRBJ1-6,few,TGTGCCAGCAGCCAATCAGGAGGAGACTCATCACCCCTCCACTTT,CASSQSGGDSSPLHF
TRBV6-5,TRBD1,TRBJ2-7,NA,TGTGCCAGCAAGAAGGGGACAGTGTCCTACGAGCAGTACTTC,CASKKGTVSYEQYF
TRBV19,TRBD1,TRBJ1-2,NA,TGTGCCAGTAGTTCCCTAACAGGGGGCGGTGGCTACACCTTC,CASSSLTGGGGYTF
TRBV6-2/TRBV6-3,NA,TRBJ2-7,NA,TGTGCCAGCAGTTACGACGGGGTAGGACGCGAGCAGTACTTC,CASSYDGVGREQYF
TRBV7-2,NA,TRBJ2-5,NA,TGTGCCAGCGGTCTAGTAGGGGCGGAAGAGACCCAGTACTTC,CASGLVGAEETQYF
TRBV11-3,NA,TRBJ2-5,NA,TGTGCCAGCACCGATAGTTTCGGCGGGGAAGAGACCCAGTACTTC,CASTDSFGGEETQYF
TRBV14,TRBD1,TRBJ2-1,NA,TGTGCCAGCAGGGGGACAGGGAGGTCAAATGAGCAGTTCTTC,CASRGTGRSNEQFF
TRBV11-3,TRBD1,TRBJ1-1,NA,TGTGCCAGCAGCTTAGACCTCAGACAGGGGGCGAGTACTGAAGCTTTCTTT,CASSLDLRQGASTEAFF
TRBV29-1,TRBD2,TRBJ2-5,NA,TGCAGCGTTGAGGGCAGCGGGGGGATCCAAGAGACCCAGTACTTC,CSVEGSGGIQETQYF
TRBV7-2,NA,TRBJ1-4,NA,TGTGCCAGCAGTTTAAGGGGCAGCACAACTAATGAAAAACTGTTTTTT,CASSLRGSTTNEKLFF
TRBV5-1,TRBD2,TRBJ2-5,NA,TGCGCCAGCACCTCTAGCGGGGGGTCACAAGAGACCCAGTACTTC,CASTSSGGSQETQYF
TRBV6-4,NA,TRBJ2-1,few,TGTGCCAGCAGTAGGGGTGGAGACTACAATGAGCAGTTCTTC,CASSRGGDYNEQFF
TRBV5-6,NA,TRBJ1-6,once,TGTGCCAGCAGCTTGGTCGGTACAGCCTATAATTCACCCCTCCACTTT,CASSLVGTAYNSPLHF
TRBV6-5,TRBD1,TRBJ2-7,NA,TGTGCCAGCAGTTTTCGACAGGGGTACGAGCAGTACTTC,CASSFRQGYEQYF
TRBV29-1,TRBD1,TRBJ1-2,once,TGCAGCGCCAGGTCGACAGGGAACCATGGCTACACCTTC,CSARSTGNHGYTF
TRBV30,NA,TRBJ1-1,NA,TGTGCCTGGTCCACGCCAGGCATATTTGAAGCTTTCTTT,CAWSTPGIFEAFF
TRBV4-2,NA,TRBJ1-1,few,TGTGCCAGCAGCCAAGATGGGGGGTTCTCTGAAGCTTTCTTT,CASSQDGGFSEAFF
TRBV5-1,TRBD1,TRBJ1-2,NA,TGCGCCAGCAGCTTGGACAGGGGGTACGGCTACACCTTC,CASSLDRGYGYTF
TRBV6-5,TRBD2,TRBJ2-1,NA,TGTGCCAGCAGGGGGAGCGGGGGGACTTACAATGAGCAGTTCTTC,CASRGSGGTYNEQFF
TRBV2,NA,TRBJ2-7,few,TGTGCCAGCCGCGGTGGATACGAGCAGTACTTC,CASRGGYEQYF
TRBV5-6,TRBD1,TRBJ2-7,NA,TGTGCCAGCAGCTTGGGGGGACAGGGTAGACCCTCCGTAGAGCAGTACTTC,CASSLGGQGRPSVEQYF
TRBV30,TRBD1,TRBJ1-2,NA,TGTGCCTGGTCTCAGGTCCAGGGGGGTGGCTACACCTTC,CAWSQVQGGGYTF
TRBV7-6,TRBD1,TRBJ2-2,NA,TGTGCCAGCAGCTTAGGACAGGGGGCCAACACCGGGGAGCTGTTTTTT,CASSLGQGANTGELFF
TRBV3-1/TRBV3-2,TRBD1,TRBJ2-1,NA,TGTGCCAGCAGCCAAGGGACAGGGGGAAATGAGCAGTTCTTC,CASSQGTGGNEQFF
TRBV5-1,TRBD2,TRBJ2-1,NA,TGCGCCAGCAGCTTGGGTAGCGGGGTTTACAATGAGCAGTTCTTC,CASSLGSGVYNEQFF
TRBV7-6,TRBD2,TRBJ2-1,NA,TGTGCCAGCAGCCCGCGACTAGCGGGGAGGACCTACAATGAGCAGTTCTTC,CASSPRLAGRTYNEQFF
TRBV4-1,NA,TRBJ2-5,few,TGCGCCAGCAGCCAAGGACTGGCGGGGATGCAACAAGAGACCCAGTACTTC,CASSQGLAGMQQETQYF
TRBV5-1,NA,TRBJ1-3,NA,TGCGCCAGCAGCTCCAACCCAGACAGGGGAAACACCATATATTTT,CASSSNPDRGNTIYF
TRBV28,NA,TRBJ1-3,NA,TGTGCCAGCAGTTCCAACAGGGTGGTGGGAAACACCATATATTTT,CASSSNRVVGNTIYF
TRBV11-3,NA,TRBJ2-3,NA,TGTGCCAGCAGCGCCGGGGTTCCGGCGACAGATACGCAGTATTTT,CASSAGVPATDTQYF
TRBV10-3,NA,TRBJ2-3,NA,TGTGCCATCAGTGAGCTGGGCCCTAGCACAGATACGCAGTATTTT,CAISELGPSTDTQYF
TRBV9,TRBD1,TRBJ1-1,NA,TGTGCCAGCAACGGACAGGACACTGAAGCTTTCTTT,CASNGQDTEAFF
TRBV11-2,NA,TRBJ1-1,NA,TGTGCCAGCAGGCAATCGAGGGGGGGGAACACTGAAGCTTTCTTT,CASRQSRGGNTEAFF
TRBV10-2,TRBD1,TRBJ1-1,NA,TGCGCCAGCAGTCCCGCGGGGGGACAGAGTAACACTGAAGCTTTCTTT,CASSPAGGQSNTEAFF
TRBV3-1/TRBV3-2,TRBD1,TRBJ1-4,NA,TGTGCCAGCAGTTTGCTCCGGGACAGGGGACGGGAAAAACTGTTTTTT,CASSLLRDRGREKLFF
TRBV18,NA,TRBJ1-2,NA,TGTGCCAGCTCACCAGCCAGATCAAACTATGGCTACACCTTC,CASSPARSNYGYTF
TRBV18,TRBD1,TRBJ1-2,NA,TGTGCCAGCTCTCAAGACAGGGACGGCTACACCTTC,CASSQDRDGYTF
TRBV5-1,TRBD1,TRBJ1-2,NA,TGCGCCAGCAGCTCCGGACAGGAGAGGGGATATGGCTACACCTTC,CASSSGQERGYGYTF
TRBV5-6,TRBD1,TRBJ1-2,NA,TGTGCCAGCAGCGGGTCCTTGACAGGGCTTACTAACTATGGCTACACCTTC,CASSGSLTGLTNYGYTF
TRBV7-9,NA,TRBJ1-2,NA,TGTGCCAGCAGCTTGGGGACTTACTATGGCTACACCTTC,CASSLGTYYGYTF
TRBV19,NA,TRBJ2-5,NA,TGTGCCAGTAGTTCCGGGAATACCCAAGAGACCCAGTACTTC,CASSSGNTQETQYF
TRBV28,TRBD1,TRBJ2-2,NA,TGTGCCAGCAGTGGGTGGGGGACAGGGAACACCGGGGAGCTGTTTTTT,CASSGWGTGNTGELFF
TRBV24-1,TRBD1,TRBJ2-2,NA,TGTGCCACCAGTGCTACGGGGACAGGGGGAGCCGGGGAGCTGTTTTTT,CATSATGTGGAGELFF
TRBV15,TRBD1,TRBJ2-3,once,TGTGCCACCAGCACTGAGGGGGCGTTTGCTTCAGATACGCAGTATTTT,CATSTEGAFASDTQYF
TRBV2,NA,TRBJ1-4,NA,TGTGCCAGCAGAAGACAGGCTTATAATGAAAAACTGTTTTTT,CASRRQAYNEKLFF
TRBV6-5,NA,TRBJ1-1,NA,TGTGCCAGCAGTTACTCTACCAACAGTATGAACACTGAAGCTTTCTTT,CASSYSTNSMNTEAFF